The 5 T cell receptor beta chains below all came from one sample that was sequenced in a study of patients and donors after allogeneic stem cell transplantation. TCRdb re-analysed the RT-PCR reads in MiXCR, keeping a single row per CDR3 protein. Of approximately 200,000 distinct CDR3 sequences listed, 11% to 15% are singletons. The sample taken for sequencing was blood, either unsorted or a sorted T cell fraction (not recorded which). These receptors originate from a human donor who was either an allogeneic HSCT recipient or a stem cell or donor lymphocyte infusion donor (not recorded which). It is not recorded whose cells these are; they may come from a transplant donor.

The chain recombines TRBV3-1 with TRBJ2-1, with TRBD1 as a possible D gene (8 bases). There are 15 residues in the CDR3. V gave up 5 bases and J gave up 1 base, with 12 bases separating them. CDR1 and CDR2 from the germline V gene are LGHDT and YNNKEL (reference sequence). The CDR3 DNA reads TGTGCCAGCAGCATACAGGGGGGGTCCTACAATGAGCAGTTCTTC. Protein sequence: CASSIQGGSYNEQFF.

This clonotype was seen a handful of times. The V call is TRBV5-1, the J call TRBJ1-1, with D unclear. The CDR3 has 17 residues. From germline, CDR1 is SGHRS and CDR2 YFSETQ. Trimming pared 4 bases from V and 0 bases from J, leaving 19 bases between. The CDR3 is CASSVGLGLAMNTEAFF. The CDR3 DNA follows: TGCGCCAGCAGCGTTGGGCTTGGCTTGGCCATGAACACTGAAGCTTTCTTT.

V gene TRBV7-9 combines with J gene TRBJ2-3, with D tentatively TRBD2 (6 bases). The CDR3 has 17 residues. V lost 5 bases to trimming and J lost 0 bases, with 18 bases between them. Looked up from germline, CDR1 is SEHNR and CDR2 is FQNEAQ (reference sequence). This chain's CDR3 is CASSEGTGVASTDTQYF. In DNA form, the CDR3 reads TGTGCCAGCAGCGAGGGGACGGGGGTCGCTAGCACAGATACGCAGTATTTT.

There are many counts of this clonotype. The chain is built from TRBV4-3 and TRBJ2-3, with D hard to call. V was pared by 0 bases and J by 0 bases, with 7 bases between. The CDR3 extends over 15 amino acids. Per the germline V gene, CDR1 is LGHNA and CDR2 is YSLEER. Written as DNA, the CDR3 is TGCGCCAGCAGCCAAGATCGTCGGAGCACAGATACGCAGTATTTT. Translating it yields CASSQDRRSTDTQYF.

There are a few counts of this clonotype. The J gene is TRBJ2-7, the V gene TRBV5-4, with a weak D call TRBD1 (7 bases). Trimming cost V 0 bases and J 3 bases, with 13 bases left between them. The CDR3 is made up of 15 amino acids. Germline V gene data show CDR1 as SGHNT and CDR2 as YYREEE (reference sequence). CDR3 bases: TGTGCCAGCAGCTTGGCGGGGCAGGGGGGCTACGAGCAGTACTTC. It codes for CASSLAGQGGYEQYF. Variable domain in full (rest from reference TRBV5-4 and TRBJ2-7): ETGVTQSPTHLIKTRGQQVTLRCSSQSGHNTVSWYQQALGQGPQFIFQYYREEENGRGNFPPRFSGLQFPNYSSELNVNALELDDSALYLCASSLAGQGGYEQYFGPGTRLTVT.